The entry below describes one T cell receptor (beta chain). The assay was immunoSEQ multiplex PCR, and TCRdb's table has in-frame clones only and misses some. The repertoire holds approximately 49,000 clones, with 77% as singletons. The CDR3 covers 15 residues. Trimming shortened V by 8 bases and J by 8 bases, and 22 bases separated the two germline ends. The record originates from a study of T cells in localized non-small cell lung cancer. V gene TRBV5-3 combines with J gene TRBJ1-4; D call uncertain. TRBV5-3 has ORF status, its function being uncertain. This TCR derives from a man aged 40 to 70 with stage I squamous cell lung carcinoma. The source material was peripheral blood, sampled before any cancer treatment. The CDR3 region is CASSLARSGGEKLFF. The DNA for the CDR3 is TGTGCCAGCAGCCTGGCTCGATCTGGCGGGGAAAAACTGTTTTTT.